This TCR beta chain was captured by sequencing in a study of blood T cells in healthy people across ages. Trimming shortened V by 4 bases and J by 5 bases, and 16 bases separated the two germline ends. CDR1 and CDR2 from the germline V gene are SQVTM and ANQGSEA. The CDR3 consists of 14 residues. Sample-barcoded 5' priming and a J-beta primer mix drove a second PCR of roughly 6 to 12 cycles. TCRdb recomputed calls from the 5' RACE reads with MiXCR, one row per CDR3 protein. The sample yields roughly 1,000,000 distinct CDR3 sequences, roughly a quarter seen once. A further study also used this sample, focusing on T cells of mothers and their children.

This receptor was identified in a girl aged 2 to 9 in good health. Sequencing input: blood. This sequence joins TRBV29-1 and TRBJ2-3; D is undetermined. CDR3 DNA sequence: TGCAGCGTTGTAAATAGGCTAGATTTAGATACGCAGTATTTT. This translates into CSVVNRLDLDTQYF.